This T cell receptor beta chain was sequenced for a study of blood T cells in healthy people across ages. Germline V gene lookup returns CDR1 MNHEY and CDR2 SMNVEV (reference sequence). This CDR3 comprises 16 residues. After removal of 2 bases from V and 8 bases from J, the junction contained 10 bases not matched to a gene. A second PCR of 7 to 11 cycles used a sample-barcoded 5' primer and a J-beta primer mix. Each CDR3 protein is one row after TCRdb ran MiXCR on the 5' RACE reads. The sample consists of about 580,000 distinct CDR3 sequences, around 50% of them appearing once. The rearrangement joins TRBV27 to TRBJ1-4; 8 nucleotides align to TRBD1. This TCR was recovered from a man older than 75 in good health. The sequenced sample consisted of blood. The CDR3 region has the DNA TGTGCCAGCAGTTTAAAGCCCGACAGGGGTTGGGAAAAACTGTTTTTT. This gives the protein CASSLKPDRGWEKLFF.